This entry describes one TCR beta chain. This sample is drawn from a study of blood T cell repertoires in COVID-19. Study summary: T cells, B-cell-depleted T cells, or PBMCs provided the cDNA or gDNA that served as material.

Authors' analysis steps: Nucleated cell counts were estimated from reference gene primer amplification. The repertoire was sequenced with immunoSEQ multiplex PCR; TCRdb's copy has only in-frame clones and lacks some. The D gene and trimming were derived from the DNA, and the V and J assignments and clone size from that table. The sample yields hundreds of thousands of clones, about 89% seen once. CDR1 and CDR2 (germline): SNHLY, FYNNEI. Trimming stripped 5 bases from V and 3 bases from J, with 13 bases between. This CDR3 contains 15 residues. This chain links TRBV2 with TRBJ1-4; D uncertain. Sequencing used peripheral blood. This TCR came from a woman aged 45-59 years who had recovered from COVID-19. CDR3: CASSMVRGANEKLFF. The CDR3 DNA reads as TGTGCCAGCAGTATGGTACGAGGAGCTAATGAAAAACTGTTTTTT.